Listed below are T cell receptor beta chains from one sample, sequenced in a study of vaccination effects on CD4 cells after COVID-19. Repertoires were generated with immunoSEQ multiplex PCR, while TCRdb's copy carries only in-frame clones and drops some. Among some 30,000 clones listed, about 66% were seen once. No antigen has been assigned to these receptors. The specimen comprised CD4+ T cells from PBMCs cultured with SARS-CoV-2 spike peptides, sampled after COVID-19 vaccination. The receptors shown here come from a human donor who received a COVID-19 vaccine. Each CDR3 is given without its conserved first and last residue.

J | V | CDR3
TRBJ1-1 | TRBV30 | AWSVKGGITEAF
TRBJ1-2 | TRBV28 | ASTGGGFNYGYT
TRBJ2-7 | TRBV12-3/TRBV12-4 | ASSLGSYEQY
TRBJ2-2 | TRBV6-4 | ASSDGRDTGELF
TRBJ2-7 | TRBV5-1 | ASSLNSGVPSGEQY
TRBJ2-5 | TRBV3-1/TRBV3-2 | ASSQVETQY
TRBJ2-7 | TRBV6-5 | ASSYGTGAYEQY
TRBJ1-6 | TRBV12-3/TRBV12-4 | ASSTGHNSPLH
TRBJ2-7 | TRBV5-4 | ASSLDGTEEQY
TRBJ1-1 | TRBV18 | ASSPSGMNTEAF
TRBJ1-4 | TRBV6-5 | ASRVGQRTNEKLF
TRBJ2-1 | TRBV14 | ASSQDSSRYNEQF
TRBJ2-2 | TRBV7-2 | ASSVSSGGAGGGELF
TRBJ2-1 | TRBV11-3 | ASSLRASGGAYNEQF
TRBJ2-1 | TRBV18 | ASSPRLDNEQF
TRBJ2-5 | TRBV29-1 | SALRTSGEETQY
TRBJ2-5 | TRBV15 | ATSRLPPSVMQETQY
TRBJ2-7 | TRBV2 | ASSVEGPAYEQY
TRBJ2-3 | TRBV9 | ASSPGQILHTQY
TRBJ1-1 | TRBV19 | ASMAGWMNTEAF
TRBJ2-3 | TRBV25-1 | ASSEWARGPDTQY
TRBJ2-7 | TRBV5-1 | ASSSQGEQY
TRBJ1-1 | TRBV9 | ASSWGEGRMSTEAF
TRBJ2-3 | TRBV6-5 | AILDGTQY
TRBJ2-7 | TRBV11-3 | ASSPGRAAEQY
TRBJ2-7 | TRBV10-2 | ASSESRGTGRSEQY
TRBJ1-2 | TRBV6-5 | ASRQGSFSYT
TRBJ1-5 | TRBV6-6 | ASNSDRFSGNQPQH
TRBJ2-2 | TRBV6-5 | ASSYTQNMGTGELF